This T cell receptor (beta chain) emerged from a study of blood T cell repertoires in COVID-19. Data came from immunoSEQ multiplex PCR; TCRdb stores just in-frame clones and leaves some out. The sample records over 60,000 clones, around 80% being singletons. Trimming cost V 4 bases and J 2 bases; bases outside gene matches: 9. The CDR3 runs to 15 residues. Germline assignment: CDR1 SGHRS and CDR2 YFSETQ. The sample comprised peripheral blood. The chain couples TRBV5-1 to TRBJ2-7; 7 nucleotides agree with TRBD2. This clonotype originated in a woman at least 80 years old with acute or convalescent COVID-19. The CDR3 here is CASSRSGAQTYEQYF. The CDR3 coding sequence is TGCGCCAGCAGCCGGAGCGGGGCGCAAACCTACGAGCAGTACTTC.